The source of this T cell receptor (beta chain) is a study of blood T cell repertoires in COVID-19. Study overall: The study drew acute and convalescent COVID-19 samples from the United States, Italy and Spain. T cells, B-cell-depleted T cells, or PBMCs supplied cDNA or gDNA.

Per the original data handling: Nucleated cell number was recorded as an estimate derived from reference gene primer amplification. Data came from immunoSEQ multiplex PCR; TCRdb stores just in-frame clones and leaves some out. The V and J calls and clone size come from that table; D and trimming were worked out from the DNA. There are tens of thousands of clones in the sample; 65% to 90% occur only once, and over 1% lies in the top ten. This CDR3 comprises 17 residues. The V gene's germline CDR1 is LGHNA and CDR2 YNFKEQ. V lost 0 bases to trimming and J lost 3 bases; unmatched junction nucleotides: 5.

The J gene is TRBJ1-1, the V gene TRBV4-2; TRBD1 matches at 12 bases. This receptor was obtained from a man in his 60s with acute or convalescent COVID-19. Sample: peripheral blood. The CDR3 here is CASSQDGTGGAHTEAFF. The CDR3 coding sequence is TGTGCCAGCAGCCAAGATGGGACAGGGGGCGCCCACACTGAAGCTTTCTTT.